The 28 T cell receptor beta chains presented below share a single source sample, sequenced in a study of blood T cell repertoires in COVID-19. The assay was immunoSEQ multiplex PCR, and TCRdb's table has in-frame clones only and misses some. Of 160,000 or so clones in the sample, approximately 83% were seen once. Sequenced sample: peripheral blood. The receptors here all came from a man aged 65 to 79 who had recovered from COVID-19.

The chain recombines TRBV29-1 with TRBJ2-7, with 13 nucleotides matching TRBD2. The CDR3 extends over 15 amino acids. Germline lookup yields CDR1 SQVTM and CDR2 ANQGSEA. Losses at the gene ends were 6 bases for V and 6 bases for J; bases not matched to a gene: 11. CDR3 sequence: CSVDTGLAGAGEQYF. The CDR3 nucleotides are TGCAGCGTCGATACAGGACTAGCGGGAGCCGGCGAGCAGTACTTC.

The rearrangement uses TRBV7-2 and TRBJ2-1, with a possible D match to TRBD1 (5 bases). The CDR3 has 16 residues. Trimming removed 5 bases from V and 2 bases from J, with 16 bases in between. CDR1 SGHTA and CDR2 FQGNSA come from the germline V gene. In DNA, the CDR3 is TGTGCCAGCAGCCCAGAAGCAGGGCAGGCCTACAATGAGCAGTTCTTC. This codes for CASSPEAGQAYNEQFF.

The chain has TRBV28 and TRBJ2-5, with 11 bases matching TRBD1. CDR3 length equals 14 residues. Per the germline V gene, CDR1 is MDHEN and CDR2 is SYDVKM. V was clipped by 4 bases and J by 3 bases; unmatched bases: 1. DNA of the CDR3: TGTGCCAGCAGTTCGGGACAGGGGGAAGAGACCCAGTACTTC. Its translation is CASSSGQGEETQYF.

The chain is built from TRBV25-1 and TRBJ2-1; D is uncertain. The V and J ends lost 4 bases and 4 bases respectively, with 11 bases between them. Per germline, CDR1 MGHDK and CDR2 SYGVNS. This CDR3 has 14 residues. CDR3 coding DNA: TGTGCCAGCAGTGGCCCTCCAGGTTACAATGAGCAGTTCTTC. This codes for CASSGPPGYNEQFF.

This clone was counted once. The gene calls are TRBV4-1 and TRBJ2-7; maybe TRBD2 (6 bases). The CDR3 runs to 13 residues. Per germline, CDR1 MGHRA and CDR2 YSYEKL. Trimming cost V 0 bases and J 9 bases, with 12 bases left between them. CDR3: CASSQETSLGQYF. The CDR3 nucleotides read TGCGCCAGCAGCCAAGAAACTAGCCTCGGGCAGTACTTC.

The chain joins TRBV6-5 to TRBJ2-1, with D possibly matching TRBD1 (6 bases). Germline V CDR1 and CDR2: MNHEY, SVGAGI. This CDR3 is 16 amino acids long. Deletions cut 4 bases from V and 1 base from J, with 14 bases between. CDR3: CASSWDTIMSYNEQFF. The CDR3 DNA sequence: TGTGCCAGCAGTTGGGACACCATCATGTCCTACAATGAGCAGTTCTTC.

The count of this clone is one. CDR3 bases: TGTGCCAGCAGGCACGCGGATACGCAGTATTTT. This gives the protein CASRHADTQYF. The V call is TRBV6-6, the J call TRBJ2-3; D unclear. V dropped 6 bases and J dropped 6 bases, with 7 bases sitting between them. This CDR3 spans 11 amino acids. Germline V gives CDR1 MNHNY, CDR2 SVGAGI (reference sequence).

V is TRBV11-2 and J is TRBJ2-1; D possibly corresponds to TRBD2 (5 bases). V lost 5 bases to trimming and J lost 7 bases, with 9 bases between them. Looked up from germline, CDR1 is SGHAT and CDR2 is FQNNGV. CDR3 length equals 12 residues. For the CDR3, the DNA is TGTGCCAGCAGCCTAGCATTGAATGAGCAGTTCTTC. Residues: CASSLALNEQFF.

The chain has TRBV29-1 and TRBJ2-1; D remains unclear. Germline CDR1 reads SQVTM; CDR2 reads ANQGSEA. V was clipped by 2 bases and J by 0 bases, with 5 bases between them. The CDR3 is 13 residues long. The CDR3 spells CSVELTSYNEQFF. CDR3 nucleotides: TGCAGCGTTGAACTAACCTCCTACAATGAGCAGTTCTTC.

The chain carries TRBV11-2 and TRBJ2-7; 11 bases are shared with TRBD2. V gave up 1 base and J gave up 7 bases; unmatched junction bases: 6. The germline V gene has CDR1 SGHAT and CDR2 FQNNGV. This CDR3 is 15 amino acids long. CDR3: CASSLASGRLGEQYF. The CDR3 DNA reads as TGTGCCAGCAGCTTAGCTAGCGGGAGGTTGGGGGAGCAGTACTTC.

This clone was recorded only once. In DNA, the CDR3 is TGTGCCAGCAGCTTACTGACTAGCGGGAGGGTAACCGGGGAGCTGTTTTTT. It yields the protein CASSLLTSGRVTGELFF. The rearrangement joins TRBV11-2 to TRBJ2-2; 14 bases fit TRBD2. CDR3 size: 17 residues. V was pared by 2 bases and J by 5 bases, with 4 bases of the junction left unmatched. The germline V gene encodes CDR1 SGHAT and CDR2 FQNNGV.

The V and J genes are TRBV7-9 and TRBJ2-2; 9 nucleotides align to TRBD2. The germline CDR1 and CDR2 sequences are SEHNR and FQNEAQ (reference sequence). Losses at the gene ends were 5 bases for V and 7 bases for J; bases not matched to a gene: 11. The CDR3 totals 16 residues. CDR3 DNA: TGTGCCAGCAGCCCCCCGGGTAGCGGGAGTGACGGGGAGCTGTTTTTT. This encodes CASSPPGSGSDGELFF.

This clone was detected once. The chain links TRBV28 to TRBJ1-5, with 10 bases fitting TRBD1. The CDR3 contains 15 residues. In germline, CDR1 is MDHEN, CDR2 SYDVKM. With 5 bases clipped from V and 6 bases from J, the junction kept 7 bases outside the gene matches. The CDR3 loop reads CASSLGQGSGQPQHF. The DNA for the CDR3 is TGTGCCAGCAGTCTGGGACAGGGGTCGGGTCAGCCCCAGCATTTT.

There are a few counts of this clone. This rearrangement joins TRBV18 to TRBJ2-1, with 11 bases aligning to TRBD1. The CDR3 has 14 residues. V was pared by 4 bases and J by 9 bases, with 5 bases of the junction left unmatched. The germline V gene encodes CDR1 KGHSH and CDR2 LQKENI. The chain's CDR3 is CASSQRTGGGEQFF. For the CDR3, the DNA is TGTGCCAGCTCACAACGGACAGGGGGCGGTGAGCAGTTCTTC.

The CDR3, as DNA: TGTGCCAGCAGCGGTACCGGGACAGGCTCATCGGAGCAGTACTTC. Protein: CASSGTGTGSSEQYF. This chain joins TRBV9 and TRBJ2-7; the match to TRBD1 covers 8 bases. Germline V gives CDR1 SGDLS, CDR2 YYNGEE. With V trimmed by 3 bases and J by 7 bases, 12 bases remained unmatched. The CDR3 is 15 residues long.

This clone was counted once. V is TRBV6-5 and J is TRBJ2-7; 10 positions match TRBD1. The trim removed 0 bases at V and 9 bases at J, leaving 8 bases unmatched. CDR1 is MNHEY and CDR2 is SVGAGI in the germline V gene. This CDR3 region has 15 residues. The CDR3 loop reads CASSYSPDRGSVQYF. DNA for the CDR3: TGTGCCAGCAGTTACTCTCCGGACAGGGGGAGCGTGCAGTACTTC.

The chain is built from TRBV5-8 and TRBJ1-6; 10 bases map to TRBD1. Germline V lookup: CDR1 SGHTS, CDR2 YDEGEE. This CDR3 is 15 amino acids long. The V and J ends lost 2 bases and 10 bases, in that order; junction bases with no gene match: 6. CDR3 loop: CASSLSRDRGSPLHF. Here the CDR3 DNA reads TGTGCCAGCAGCTTATCCCGGGACAGGGGCTCACCCCTCCACTTT.

This clone occurred once. The V call is TRBV7-9, the J call TRBJ2-5; unclear D gene. CDR3 length: 13 amino acids. CDR1 and CDR2 from the germline V gene are SEHNR and FQNEAQ (reference sequence). Trimming stripped 1 base from V and 5 bases from J, with 8 bases between. In DNA form, the CDR3 reads TGTGCCAGCAGCTTAGTGAGAGAGGAGACCCAGTACTTC. Translated, it gives CASSLVREETQYF.

The CDR3 DNA reads as TGTGCCAGTAGTATAATACAGGGGGCTAATGGCTACACCTTC. Its protein is CASSIIQGANGYTF. The chain joins TRBV19 to TRBJ1-2, with 9 bases fitting TRBD1. Germline values: CDR1 LNHDA, CDR2 SQIVND (reference sequence). J gave up 6 bases and V 2 bases, and 4 bases lay outside the gene matches. The CDR3 consists of 14 residues.

The genes are TRBV7-8 and TRBJ2-3, with a weak D call TRBD2 (6 bases). The V end lost 5 bases, the J end lost 0 bases, and 30 bases lay between the germline ends. The CDR3 has 21 amino acids. The germline CDR1 and CDR2 sequences are SGHVS and FQNEAQ. CDR3 protein: CASSPTFGAGRLPPSTDTQYF. In DNA form, the CDR3 reads TGTGCCAGCAGCCCAACCTTCGGGGCAGGGAGGCTTCCGCCGAGCACAGATACGCAGTATTTT.

Note on this clone: A much larger clone lies a single base off, so this may be a read error. Other DNA sequences from this sample encode an identical CDR3 as well. The chain is built from TRBV27 and TRBJ2-7; 11 bases line up with TRBD2. This CDR3 region has 14 residues. Germline values: CDR1 MNHEY, CDR2 SMNVEV (reference sequence). Trimming at V came to 6 bases and at J to 3 bases, leaving 4 bases not matched to a gene. The chain's CDR3 is CASSPGTSGYEQYF. The CDR3 bases are TGTGCCAGCAGCCCCGGGACTAGCGGCTACGAGCAGTACTTC.

CDR3 in DNA: TGCGCCAGCAGCGCCGGGACAGGGGGCGGCCAGCCCCAGCATTTT. Translation: CASSAGTGGGQPQHF. The V call is TRBV4-1, the J call TRBJ1-5, with 12 nucleotides matching TRBD1. CDR3 size: 15 residues. Germline assignment: CDR1 MGHRA and CDR2 YSYEKL. V shed 5 bases and J 7 bases; nucleotides not matched to a gene: 6.

The J gene is TRBJ2-1, the V gene TRBV19; 10 bases agree with TRBD2. Unmatched junction bases numbered 4, after V lost 7 bases and J lost 1 base. This CDR3 contains 15 residues. Germline CDR1 reads LNHDA; CDR2 reads SQIVND (reference sequence). The CDR3 DNA reads TGTGCCAGTAAGGAACTAGCGGGATCCTACAATGAGCAGTTCTTC. Translated: CASKELAGSYNEQFF.

This clone appeared a few times. This chain uses TRBV15 with TRBJ2-1; D possibly corresponds to TRBD2 (6 bases). This CDR3 region has 17 residues. Germline loops: CDR1 LNHNV, CDR2 YYDKDF (reference sequence). V lost 0 bases and J lost 0, with 12 bases in between. Written as DNA, the CDR3 is TGTGCCACCAGCAGAGATCTCCTAGCGAGCTCCTACAATGAGCAGTTCTTC. Protein product: CATSRDLLASSYNEQFF.

The V gene is TRBV18, the J gene TRBJ1-2; 9 bases align to TRBD1. Germline trimming cut 3 bases from V and 5 bases from J; bases unmatched to any gene: 7. This CDR3 is 15 amino acids long. In germline, CDR1 is KGHSH, CDR2 LQKENI. CDR3 loop: CASSPGTGMGYGYTF. The CDR3 coding sequence is TGTGCCAGCTCACCTGGGACAGGGATGGGTTATGGCTACACCTTC.

This rearrangement joins TRBV27 to TRBJ2-7; 11 nucleotides match TRBD2. The J segment lost 9 bases and the V segment lost 8 bases, leaving 6 bases of the junction unmatched. The length of the CDR3 is 12 residues. Germline CDR1 MNHEY, CDR2 SMNVEV (reference sequence). The CDR3: CASGYSGRGQYF. The DNA for the CDR3 is TGTGCCAGCGGGTATAGCGGGAGGGGGCAGTACTTC.

CDR3 DNA sequence: TGTGCCAGTAGTTACAGGGGGAAGAACACCGGGGAGCTGTTTTTT. It translates to CASSYRGKNTGELFF. The J gene is TRBJ2-2, the V gene TRBV19; 8 bases are a match to TRBD1. Trimming cost V 5 bases and J 1 base; bases outside gene matches: 3. Germline CDR1 and CDR2: LNHDA and SQIVND (reference sequence). CDR3 length: 15 residues.

This clone has only one observation. V is TRBV30 and J is TRBJ2-1, with no clear D. The CDR3 is 12 residues long. Trimming stripped 2 bases from V and 7 bases from J, with 9 bases between. CDR1 GTSNPN and CDR2 SVGIG come from the germline V gene (reference sequence). CDR3 nucleotides: TGTGCCTGGAGTCCCCCTATGAATGAGCAGTTCTTC. This sequence encodes CAWSPPMNEQFF. Based on the CDR3 plus reference TRBV30 and TRBJ2-1, the full variable domain is SQTIHQWPATLVQPVGSPLSLECTVEGTSNPNLYWYRQAAGRGLQLLFYSVGIGQISSEVPQNLSASRPQDRQFILSSKKLLLSDSGFYLCAWSPPMNEQFFGPGTRLTVL.